Below, one T cell receptor (beta chain) is given with its context. This specimen belongs to a study of blood T cell repertoires in COVID-19. V dropped 5 bases and J dropped 4 bases, with 26 bases sitting between them. The V gene's germline CDR1 is LNHDA and CDR2 SQIVND (reference sequence). The CDR3 length is 18 residues. The participants were between roughly 18 and 100 years old and came from roughly 25 US areas. Produced via immunoSEQ multiplex PCR; TCRdb's table is partial and in-frame only. This table has roughly 220,000 clones, about nine tenths appearing once. J is TRBJ2-5 and V is TRBV19; a weak D match, TRBD2 (6 bases). The sequence derives from a woman between 25 and 40 years old who had recovered from COVID-19. Sequencing input: PBMCs or T cells enriched from blood (not recorded which). This CDR3 reads CASSSLGLYAGYGETQYF. Written as DNA, the CDR3 is TGTGCCAGTAGTTCCCTTGGACTCTACGCGGGGTATGGAGAGACCCAGTACTTC.